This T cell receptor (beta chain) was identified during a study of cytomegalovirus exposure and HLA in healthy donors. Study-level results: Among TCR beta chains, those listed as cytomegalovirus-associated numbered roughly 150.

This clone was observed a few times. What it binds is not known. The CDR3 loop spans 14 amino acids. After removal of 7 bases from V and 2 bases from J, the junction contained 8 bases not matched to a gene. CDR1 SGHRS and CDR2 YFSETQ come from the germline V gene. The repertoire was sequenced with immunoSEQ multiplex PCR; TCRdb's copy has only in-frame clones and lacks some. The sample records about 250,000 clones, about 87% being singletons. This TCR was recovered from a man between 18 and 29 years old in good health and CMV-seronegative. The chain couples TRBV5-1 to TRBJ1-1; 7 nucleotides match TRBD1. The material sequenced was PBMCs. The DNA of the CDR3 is TGCGCCAGCGGCACAGGGGACTTCAACACTGAAGCTTTCTTT. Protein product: CASGTGDFNTEAFF.